Here is one TCR beta chain with its context. Its target antigen remains unknown. Nothing much larger sits one base from this clone, and base qualities are not available. The germline V gene yields SGHAT for CDR1 and FQNNGV for CDR2. Counted from cysteine to phenylalanine, this CDR3 has 13 amino acids. Only the CDR3 portion is preserved as DNA: 39 bases, with reading frame beginning at the first base. Relative to germline, V is 2 bases shorter and J is 2 bases shorter, with 6 bases between their ends. This sample is drawn from a study of blood T cell repertoires in COVID-19 (TCRdb year 2020). Some background on the complete study: Samples covering the acute and convalescent phases of COVID-19 were provided by collaborators in the United States, Italy and Spain. The material from the prospective study consisted of cDNA or gDNA derived from T cells, B-cell-depleted T cells, or PBMCs. Subjects who had been exposed to COVID-19, were actively infected with it, or had recovered from it provided the deeply sampled blood TCRbeta repertoires that made up the dataset. The repertoires were made available in a free public database intended to serve as a resource for research on the immune response to SARS-CoV-2. The samples were drawn from the first 160 participants of the ongoing ImmuneRACE study and from 1,200 or so subjects provided by 6 global collaborators. A de-identified subject ID, COVID-19 status, age in years and sex were almost always included in the sample metadata. Where HLA class I and class II types were available, the types were taken from metadata supplied by the sample provider, not from assay-based typing. On the study overall, not on this receptor specifically: The amount of clinical and demographic metadata varied by source and participant and was provided uncurated.

Participants in the prospective study were aged roughly 18 to 89 years, lived in some 24 United States geographic areas, and enrolled through a virtual design. To assign participants to cohorts, the prospective study relied on clinical history that participants themselves reported in a screening survey and a study questionnaire. Exposed participants had been in contact with someone with a PCR-confirmed or clinician-diagnosed COVID-19 case within 2 weeks of study entry. Mobile phlebotomists in the prospective study collected whole blood, serum and a nasopharyngeal or oropharyngeal swab from every participant. Prospective study participants could optionally give additional blood draws and questionnaires over an approximately two-month period. Before DNA extraction, prospective study blood samples were shipped either frozen or at room temperature. TCRbeta CDR3 regions were amplified from genomic DNA by means of the immunoSEQ Assay, a bias-controlled multiplex PCR. From the authors' description of their analysis: The number of nucleated cells in each sample was estimated by amplification of reference gene primers within the assay. To quantify the absolute abundance of each unique TCRbeta CDR3 rearrangement, sequence reads were collapsed and filtered. Productive Simpson clonality was computed per sample as the square root of Simpson's diversity index over productive rearrangements. TCRdb took over this immuneACCESS table, retaining in-frame rearrangements with V and J assigned. Such tables are incomplete; in checked studies, under half of the missing clones stem from an unresolved V gene, and the remainder is unexplained. V, J and clone size are those of that table, while D and trimming were read from the DNA. A total of about 270,000 clones appear in this sample, around 90% of them only once. The top ten hold approximately 2.7% of the sample.

The sequence derives from a man aged 35 to 55 who had been exposed to COVID-19. The rearranged chain carries TRBV11-2 and TRBJ1-2; the D segment cannot be called with confidence. Sequencing input: PBMCs or T cells enriched from blood (not recorded which). The nucleotide sequence reads TGTGCCAGCAGCTTAAGCCCGAACTATGGCTACACCTTC. Translated, it reads CASSLSPNYGYTF.